This T cell receptor beta chain was retrieved from a study of cytomegalovirus exposure and HLA in healthy donors. In the PCR, 60 Vbeta and 13 Jbeta primers were used. The method was immunoSEQ multiplex PCR; TCRdb's version includes in-frame clones alone and lacks a portion of them. The repertoire shows 110,000 to 150,000 clones; the top ten hold approximately 0.88%. Germline lookup yields CDR1 SNHLY and CDR2 FYNNEI. V was clipped by 5 bases and J by 3 bases; unmatched bases: 4. This CDR3 is built from 16 residues. The chain recombines TRBV2 with TRBJ2-3, with TRBD2 identical over 14 bases. The sample taken for sequencing was PBMCs. The TCR sequence derives from a male donor in good health and CMV-seronegative. CDR3 in amino acids: CASSLRTSGGTDTQYF. CDR3 sequence (DNA): TGTGCCAGCAGTCTTAGGACTAGCGGGGGGACAGATACGCAGTATTTT. Looking up the rest from reference TRBV2 and TRBJ2-3 gives the full variable domain: EPEVTQTPSHQVTQMGQEVILRCVPISNHLYFYWYRQILGQKVEFLVSFYNNEISEKSEIFDDQFSVERPDGSNFTLKIRSTKLEDSAMYFCASSLRTSGGTDTQYFGPGTRLTVL.